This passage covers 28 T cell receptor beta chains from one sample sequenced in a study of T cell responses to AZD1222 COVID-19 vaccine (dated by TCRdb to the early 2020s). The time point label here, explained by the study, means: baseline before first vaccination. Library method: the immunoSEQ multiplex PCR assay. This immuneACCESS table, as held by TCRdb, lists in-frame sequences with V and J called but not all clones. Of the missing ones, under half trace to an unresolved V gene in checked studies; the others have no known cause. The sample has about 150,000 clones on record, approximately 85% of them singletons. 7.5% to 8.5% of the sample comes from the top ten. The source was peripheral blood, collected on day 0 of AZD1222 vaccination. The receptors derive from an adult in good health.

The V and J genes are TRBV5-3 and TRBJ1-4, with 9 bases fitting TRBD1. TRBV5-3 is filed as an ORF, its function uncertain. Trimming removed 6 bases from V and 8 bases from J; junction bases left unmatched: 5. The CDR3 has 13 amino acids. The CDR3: CARIGQGREKLFF. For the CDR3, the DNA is TGTGCCAGAATTGGACAGGGGAGGGAAAAACTGTTTTTT.

The CDR3 nucleotides are TGTGCCAGCAGTATGGCAGGGGGGGCTGGGGCCAACGTCCTGACTTTC. Its translation: CASSMAGGAGANVLTF. The V gene is TRBV6-2 or TRBV6-3, the J gene TRBJ2-6; D is tentatively TRBD1 or TRBD2 (7 bases each). Trimming shortened V by 5 bases and J by 2 bases, and 13 bases separated the two germline ends. Germline V lookup: CDR1 MNHEY, CDR2 SVGEGT. This CDR3 has 16 residues.

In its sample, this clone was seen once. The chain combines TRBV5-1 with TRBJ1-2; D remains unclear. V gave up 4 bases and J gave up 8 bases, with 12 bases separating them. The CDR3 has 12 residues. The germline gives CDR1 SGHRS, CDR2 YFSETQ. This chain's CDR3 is CASSPLQSGYTF. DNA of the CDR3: TGCGCCAGCAGCCCATTACAAAGCGGCTACACCTTC.

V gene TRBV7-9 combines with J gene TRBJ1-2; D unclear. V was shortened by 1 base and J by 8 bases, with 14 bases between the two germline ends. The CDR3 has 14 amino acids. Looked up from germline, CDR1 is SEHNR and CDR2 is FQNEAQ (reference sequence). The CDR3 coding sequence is TGTGCCAGCAGCTTAGTTCGCCGGCCGGGCGGCTACACCTTC. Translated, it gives CASSLVRRPGGYTF.

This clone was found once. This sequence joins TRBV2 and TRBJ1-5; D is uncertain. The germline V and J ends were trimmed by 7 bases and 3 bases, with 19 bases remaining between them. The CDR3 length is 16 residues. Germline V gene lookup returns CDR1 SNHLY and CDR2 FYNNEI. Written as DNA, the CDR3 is TGTGCCAGCACCCCGATCCCCGGGAAGTTCAATCAGCCCCAGCATTTT. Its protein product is CASTPIPGKFNQPQHF.

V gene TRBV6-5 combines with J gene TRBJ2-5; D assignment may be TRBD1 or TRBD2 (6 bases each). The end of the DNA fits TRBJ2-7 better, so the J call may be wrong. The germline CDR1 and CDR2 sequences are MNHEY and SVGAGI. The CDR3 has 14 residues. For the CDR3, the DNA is TGTGCCAGCAGTTACGCGGGACACTCCTACGAGCAGTACTTC. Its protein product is CASSYAGHSYEQYF.

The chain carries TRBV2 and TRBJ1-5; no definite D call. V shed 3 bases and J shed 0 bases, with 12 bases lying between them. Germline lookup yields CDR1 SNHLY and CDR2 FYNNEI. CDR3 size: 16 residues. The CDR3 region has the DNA TGTGCCAGCAGTGACCCCGGATACTATAGCAATCAGCCCCAGCATTTT. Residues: CASSDPGYYSNQPQHF. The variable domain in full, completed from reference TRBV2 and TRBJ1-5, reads EPEVTQTPSHQVTQMGQEVILRCVPISNHLYFYWYRQILGQKVEFLVSFYNNEISEKSEIFDDQFSVERPDGSNFTLKIRSTKLEDSAMYFCASSDPGYYSNQPQHFGDGTRLSIL.

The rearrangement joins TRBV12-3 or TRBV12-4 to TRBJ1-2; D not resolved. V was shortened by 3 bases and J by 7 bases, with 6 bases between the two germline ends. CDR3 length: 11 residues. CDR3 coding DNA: TGTGCCAGCAGTTTGGTTAGTGGCTACACCTTC. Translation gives CASSLVSGYTF.

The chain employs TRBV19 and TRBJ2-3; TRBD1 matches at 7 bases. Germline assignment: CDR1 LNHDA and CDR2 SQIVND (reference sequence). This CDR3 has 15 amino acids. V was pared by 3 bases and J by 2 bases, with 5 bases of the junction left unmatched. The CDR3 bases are TGTGCCAGTAGTATTCTTCAGGGGGACACAGATACGCAGTATTTT. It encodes CASSILQGDTDTQYF.

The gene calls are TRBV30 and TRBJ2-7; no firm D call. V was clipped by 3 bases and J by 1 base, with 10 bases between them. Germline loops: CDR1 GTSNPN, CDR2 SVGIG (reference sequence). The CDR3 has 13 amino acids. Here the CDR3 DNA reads TGTGCCTGGAGGGATAGACTTTCCTACGAGCAGTACTTC. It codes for CAWRDRLSYEQYF.

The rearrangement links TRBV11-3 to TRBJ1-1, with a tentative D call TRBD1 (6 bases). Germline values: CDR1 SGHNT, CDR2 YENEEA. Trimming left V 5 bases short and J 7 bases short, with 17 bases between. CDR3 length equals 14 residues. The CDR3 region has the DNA TGTGCCAGCAGCCTAGCTGGGGGGCAGGGTGAAGCTTTCTTT. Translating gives CASSLAGGQGEAFF.

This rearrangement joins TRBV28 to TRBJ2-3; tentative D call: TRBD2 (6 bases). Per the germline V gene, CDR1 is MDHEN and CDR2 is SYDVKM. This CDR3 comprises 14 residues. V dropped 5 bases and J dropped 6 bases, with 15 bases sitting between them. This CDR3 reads CASSPRDRGDTQYF. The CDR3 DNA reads TGTGCCAGCAGTCCTCGGGACCGGGGGGATACGCAGTATTTT.

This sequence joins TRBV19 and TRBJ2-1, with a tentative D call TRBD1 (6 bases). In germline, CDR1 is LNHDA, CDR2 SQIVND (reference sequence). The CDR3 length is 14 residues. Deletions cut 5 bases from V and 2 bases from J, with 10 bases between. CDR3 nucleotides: TGTGCCAGTAGTCGAACAGGGACCTACAATGAGCAGTTCTTC. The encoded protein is CASSRTGTYNEQFF.

The CDR3 DNA follows: TGTGCCAGCAGCTTGACGGGACAGGGCGCAAAAAACATTCAGTACTTC. Its translation: CASSLTGQGAKNIQYF. This chain connects TRBV7-9 to TRBJ2-4; TRBD1 agrees at 9 bases. Losses at the gene ends were 3 bases for V and 4 bases for J; bases not matched to a gene: 7. Per the germline V gene, CDR1 is SEHNR and CDR2 is FQNEAQ (reference sequence). The CDR3 is 16 residues long.

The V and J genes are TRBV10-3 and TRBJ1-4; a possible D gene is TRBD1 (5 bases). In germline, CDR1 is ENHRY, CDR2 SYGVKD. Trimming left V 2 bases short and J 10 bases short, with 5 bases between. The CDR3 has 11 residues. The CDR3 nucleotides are TGTGCCATCAGTGAGGGGGGAAAACTGTTTTTT. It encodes CAISEGGKLFF.

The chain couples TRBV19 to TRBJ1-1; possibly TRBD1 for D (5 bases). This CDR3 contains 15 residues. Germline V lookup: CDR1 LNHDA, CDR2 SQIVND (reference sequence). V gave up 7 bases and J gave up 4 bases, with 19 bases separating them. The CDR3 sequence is CASTTGALGGTEAFF. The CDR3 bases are TGTGCCAGTACCACCGGGGCCTTGGGTGGCACTGAAGCTTTCTTT.

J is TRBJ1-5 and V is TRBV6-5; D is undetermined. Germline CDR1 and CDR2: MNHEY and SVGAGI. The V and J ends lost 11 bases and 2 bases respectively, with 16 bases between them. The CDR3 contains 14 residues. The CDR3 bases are TGTGCCTCCCGGCGCGAGGGAGGCAATCAGCCCCAGCATTTT. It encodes CASRREGGNQPQHF.

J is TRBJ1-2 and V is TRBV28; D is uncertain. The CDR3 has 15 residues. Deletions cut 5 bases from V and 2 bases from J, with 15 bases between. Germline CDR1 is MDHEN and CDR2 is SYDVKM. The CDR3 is CASSLLGGANYGYTF. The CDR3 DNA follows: TGTGCCAGCAGTCTACTCGGAGGAGCCAACTATGGCTACACCTTC.

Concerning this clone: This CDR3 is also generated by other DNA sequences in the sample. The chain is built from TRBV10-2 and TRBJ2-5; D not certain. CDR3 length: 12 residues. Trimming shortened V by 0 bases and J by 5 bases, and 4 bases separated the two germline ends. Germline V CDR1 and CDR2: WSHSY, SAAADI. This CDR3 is CASSESGETQYF. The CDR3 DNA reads TGCGCCAGCAGTGAGTCGGGGGAGACCCAGTACTTC.

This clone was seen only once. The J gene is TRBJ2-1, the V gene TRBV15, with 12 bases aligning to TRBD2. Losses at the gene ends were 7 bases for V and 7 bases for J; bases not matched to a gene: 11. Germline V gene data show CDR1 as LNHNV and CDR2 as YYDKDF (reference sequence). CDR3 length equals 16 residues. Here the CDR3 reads CATTAGRTSGVNEQFF. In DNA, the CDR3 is TGTGCCACCACAGCAGGGAGGACTAGCGGGGTAAATGAGCAGTTCTTC.

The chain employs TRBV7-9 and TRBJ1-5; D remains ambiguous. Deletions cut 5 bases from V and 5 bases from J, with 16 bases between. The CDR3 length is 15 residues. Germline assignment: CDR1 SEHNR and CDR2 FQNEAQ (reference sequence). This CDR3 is CASSGSWHLDQPQHF. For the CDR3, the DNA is TGTGCCAGCAGCGGATCATGGCATCTGGATCAGCCCCAGCATTTT.

The CDR3 sequence: CASSSGGQKREKLFF. DNA for the CDR3: TGTGCCAGCAGCAGCGGGGGACAAAAGCGGGAAAAACTGTTTTTT. This chain uses TRBV5-4 with TRBJ1-4, with D perhaps matching TRBD1 (6 bases). This CDR3 region has 15 residues. Germline values: CDR1 SGHNT, CDR2 YYREEE (reference sequence). The ends were cut back, 4 bases at V and 8 bases at J, with 18 bases in the middle.

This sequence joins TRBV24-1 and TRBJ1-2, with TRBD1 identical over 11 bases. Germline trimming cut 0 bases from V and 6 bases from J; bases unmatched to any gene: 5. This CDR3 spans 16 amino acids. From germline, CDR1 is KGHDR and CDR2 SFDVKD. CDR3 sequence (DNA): TGTGCCACCAGTGATTTGGCGGGGGACAGGGGGAATGGCTACACCTTC. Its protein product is CATSDLAGDRGNGYTF.

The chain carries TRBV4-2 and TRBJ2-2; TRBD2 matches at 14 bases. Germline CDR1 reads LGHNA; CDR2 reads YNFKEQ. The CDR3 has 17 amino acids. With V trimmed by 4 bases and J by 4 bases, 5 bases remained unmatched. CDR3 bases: TGTGCCAGCAGCCCCCGACTAGCGGGGGGGCCCACCGGGGAGCTGTTTTTT. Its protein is CASSPRLAGGPTGELFF.

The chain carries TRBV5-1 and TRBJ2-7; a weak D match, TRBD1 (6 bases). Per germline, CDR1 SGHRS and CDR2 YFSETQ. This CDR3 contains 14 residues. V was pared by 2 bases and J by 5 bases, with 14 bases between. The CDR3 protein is CASSLLGGRDEQYF. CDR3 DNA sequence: TGCGCCAGCAGCTTATTAGGGGGTCGAGACGAGCAGTACTTC.

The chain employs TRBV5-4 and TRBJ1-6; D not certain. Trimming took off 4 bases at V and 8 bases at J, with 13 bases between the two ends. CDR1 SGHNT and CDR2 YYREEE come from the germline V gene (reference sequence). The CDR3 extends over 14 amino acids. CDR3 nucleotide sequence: TGTGCCAGCAGCGAGGTGGTTAGGGATTCACCCCTCCACTTT. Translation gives CASSEVVRDSPLHF.

The CDR3 bases are TGTGCCAGCAGCCAAGACTGGACAGGGAACTCCTACGAGCAGTACTTC. This encodes CASSQDWTGNSYEQYF. The chain joins TRBV3-1 (or the pseudogene TRBV3-2) to TRBJ2-7; 8 bases map to TRBD1. CDR3 length equals 16 residues. V gave up 0 bases and J gave up 0 bases; unmatched junction bases: 4. CDR1 LGHDT and CDR2 YNNKEL come from the germline V gene (reference sequence).

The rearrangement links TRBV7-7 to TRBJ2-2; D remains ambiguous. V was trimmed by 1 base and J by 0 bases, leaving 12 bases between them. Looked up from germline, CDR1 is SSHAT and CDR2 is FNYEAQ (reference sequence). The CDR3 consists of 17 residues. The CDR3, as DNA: TGTGCCAGCAGCTTAGACGATCGACAAGCGAACACCGGGGAGCTGTTTTTT. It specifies CASSLDDRQANTGELFF.